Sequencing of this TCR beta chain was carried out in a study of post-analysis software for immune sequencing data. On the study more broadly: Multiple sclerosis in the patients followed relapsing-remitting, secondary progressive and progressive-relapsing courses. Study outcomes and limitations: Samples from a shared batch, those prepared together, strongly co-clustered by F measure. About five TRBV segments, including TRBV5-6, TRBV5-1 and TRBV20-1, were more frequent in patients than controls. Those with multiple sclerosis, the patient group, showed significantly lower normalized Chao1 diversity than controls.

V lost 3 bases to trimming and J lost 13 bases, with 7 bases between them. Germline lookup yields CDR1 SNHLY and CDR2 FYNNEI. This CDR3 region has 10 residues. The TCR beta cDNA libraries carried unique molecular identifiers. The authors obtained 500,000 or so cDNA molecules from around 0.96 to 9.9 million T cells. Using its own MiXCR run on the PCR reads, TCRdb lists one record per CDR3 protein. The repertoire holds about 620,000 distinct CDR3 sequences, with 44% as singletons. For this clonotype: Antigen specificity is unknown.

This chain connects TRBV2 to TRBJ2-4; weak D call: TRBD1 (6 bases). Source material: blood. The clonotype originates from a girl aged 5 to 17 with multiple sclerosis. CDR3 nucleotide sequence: TGTGCCAGCAGTGACCAGGGGCAGTACTTC. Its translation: CASSDQGQYF.